Presented here are 30 T cell receptor beta chains from one specimen sequenced in a study of beta chain features in type 1 diabetes (dated by TCRdb to the late 2010s). Overall results and qualifications from the work: Type 1 diabetes patients showed a moderate but significant shortening of TCRB CDR3 length in all four CD4+ subsets.

Which antigens these TCRs recognize remains unknown. Libraries were constructed by the immunoSEQ multiplex PCR assay. All of the isolated RNA was reverse transcribed with the High Capacity cDNA Reverse Transcription Kit, so expressed TCRB transcripts were sequenced. Drawn from immuneACCESS, this table holds only the in-frame rearrangements with V and J called that TCRdb kept. Clones are partly lost; checked studies trace under half to an unresolved V gene and leave the rest unexplained. Here the sample has around 690,000 clones; around 11% occur a single time. The top ten clonotypes cover 0.09% to 0.15% of the sample. Sequenced input: naive CD4+ T cells from blood. Reading the label with the study, this specimen's cell subset or site is: true naive CD4+ T cells. These receptors all come from a man aged 25-45 years with type 1 diabetes.

The sample holds a few counts of this clone. This chain links TRBV28 with TRBJ2-7; D not certain. Germline lookup yields CDR1 MDHEN and CDR2 SYDVKM. V lost 4 bases to trimming and J lost 4 bases, with 14 bases between them. The CDR3 totals 14 residues. In nucleotides, the CDR3 is TGTGCCAGCAGTTCCGGAACTTTGCGGTACGAGCAGTACTTC. Its translation is CASSSGTLRYEQYF.

This clone was detected a few times. V usage is TRBV6-5 and J usage is TRBJ2-1, with 9 bases matching TRBD1. CDR1 and CDR2 from the germline V gene are MNHEY and SVGAGI. This CDR3 is built from 14 residues. V trimming: 7 bases; J trimming: 8 bases; junction bases outside the gene matches: 9. CDR3 loop: CASTRDRAKDEQFF. The CDR3 DNA follows: TGTGCCAGCACCCGGGACAGGGCGAAGGATGAGCAGTTCTTC.

V usage is TRBV19 and J usage is TRBJ1-1; no clear D. Trimming left V 5 bases short and J 1 base short, with 14 bases between. CDR1 is LNHDA and CDR2 is SQIVND in the germline V gene (reference sequence). The CDR3 is 15 amino acids. CDR3 sequence (DNA): TGTGCCAGTAGTGAAACGGGTGGTTCGAACACTGAAGCTTTCTTT. Amino acid sequence: CASSETGGSNTEAFF. The full variable domain, with the rest looked up from reference TRBV19 and TRBJ1-1, is DGGITQSPKYLFRKEGQNVTLSCEQNLNHDAMYWYRQDPGQGLRLIYYSQIVNDFQKGDIAEGYSVSREKKESFPLTVTSAQKNPTAFYLCASSETGGSNTEAFFGQGTRLTVV.

In its sample, this clone was seen a few times. DNA of the CDR3: TGCGCCAGCAGCCCGGTGGAAGGGATTTCCACTGAAGCTTTCTTT. Residues: CASSPVEGISTEAFF. The chain combines TRBV5-1 with TRBJ1-1; D is unclear. The CDR3 is made up of 15 amino acids. Germline V CDR1 and CDR2: SGHRS, YFSETQ. Trimming stripped 4 bases from V and 4 bases from J, with 17 bases between.

This clone was found a few times. The gene calls are TRBV6-5 and TRBJ2-1; D tentatively fits TRBD1 or TRBD2 (7 bases each). This CDR3 is built from 15 residues. CDR1 is MNHEY and CDR2 is SVGAGI in the germline V gene. V lost 10 bases and J 3 bases, leaving 19 bases between the germline ends. The CDR3 DNA reads TGTGCCACACTCCCCAGGGGGGGCTACTACAATGAGCAGTTCTTC. Translation gives CATLPRGGYYNEQFF.

The chain has TRBV2 and TRBJ2-2; TRBD2 aligns across 11 bases. V lost 5 bases and J lost 7; bases outside the gene matches: 6. The CDR3 consists of 15 residues. Germline CDR1 reads SNHLY; CDR2 reads FYNNEI. The CDR3: CASSTGTSGFGELFF. In DNA, the CDR3 is TGTGCCAGCAGTACCGGGACTAGCGGTTTCGGGGAGCTGTTTTTT.

The chain joins TRBV2 to TRBJ2-3, with unresolved D. V dropped 7 bases and J dropped 0 bases, with 11 bases sitting between them. The CDR3 contains 14 residues. Germline assignment: CDR1 SNHLY and CDR2 FYNNEI. CDR3 loop: CASKRAPSTDTQYF. The CDR3 DNA reads as TGTGCCAGCAAGCGAGCACCTAGCACAGATACGCAGTATTTT.

In its sample, this clone was seen many times. This sample includes further DNA sequences coding for the same CDR3. The V gene is TRBV5-1, the J gene TRBJ2-3; no clear D gene. Germline values: CDR1 SGHRS, CDR2 YFSETQ. The length of the CDR3 is 12 residues. V lost 0 bases, J lost 4 bases, and 3 bases lay in between. The CDR3 region is CASSLVADTQYF. The CDR3 DNA reads TGCGCCAGCAGCTTGGTTGCAGATACGCAGTATTTT.

This clone was observed a few times. This chain joins TRBV9 and TRBJ1-1, with TRBD1 identical over 12 bases. Germline V gene lookup returns CDR1 SGDLS and CDR2 YYNGEE. J gave up 7 bases and V 4 bases, and 8 bases lay outside the gene matches. The CDR3 is 15 amino acids. The CDR3 coding sequence is TGTGCCAGCAGCCCAAATTGGGACAGGGGGCTTGAAGCTTTCTTT. Translated, it gives CASSPNWDRGLEAFF.

J is TRBJ2-7 and V is TRBV27; 7 bases map to TRBD1. This CDR3 region has 16 residues. J lost 0 bases, V lost 5 bases, and 10 bases had no gene match. Germline V gene data show CDR1 as MNHEY and CDR2 as SMNVEV (reference sequence). Here the CDR3 DNA reads TGTGCCAGCAGTCGACGCCTAGACAGGGTCTCCTACGAGCAGTACTTC. Translation gives CASSRRLDRVSYEQYF.

J is TRBJ1-3 and V is TRBV7-2; D is unclear. CDR1 and CDR2 from the germline V gene are SGHTA and FQGNSA. This CDR3 comprises 12 residues. The ends were cut back, 2 bases at V and 8 bases at J, with 7 bases in the middle. The CDR3: CASSLTPYTIYF. The CDR3 nucleotides are TGTGCCAGCAGCTTAACTCCGTACACCATATATTTT. Full variable domain (remainder filled in from reference TRBV7-2 and TRBJ1-3): GAGVSQSPSNKVTEKGKDVELRCDPISGHTALYWYRQSLGQGLEFLIYFQGNSAPDKSGLPSDRFSAERTGGSVSTLTIQRTQQEDSAVYLCASSLTPYTIYFGEGSWLTVV.

The chain has TRBV5-1 and TRBJ1-4; D is perhaps TRBD1 (5 bases). Germline CDR1 and CDR2: SGHRS and YFSETQ. The CDR3 length is 14 residues. The V gene lost 4 bases and the J gene lost 4 bases, with 11 bases spanning the gap. The CDR3 here is CASSPGGYNEKLFF. CDR3 in DNA: TGCGCCAGCAGCCCCGGGGGGTATAATGAAAAACTGTTTTTT.

The rearrangement links TRBV11-2 to TRBJ1-2; D is perhaps TRBD1 (6 bases). Trimming stripped 5 bases from V and 8 bases from J, with 15 bases between. Germline CDR1 is SGHAT and CDR2 is FQNNGV. This CDR3 is 13 amino acids long. CDR3: CASSPRVGGGYTF. In DNA form, the CDR3 reads TGTGCCAGCAGCCCGCGTGTGGGGGGCGGCTACACCTTC.

This clone has more than one count but fewer than ten. J is TRBJ2-7 and V is TRBV6-5; the D gene could be TRBD1 or TRBD2 (6 bases each). The V end lost 7 bases, the J end lost 11 bases, and 18 bases lay between the germline ends. The CDR3 extends over 12 amino acids. From germline, CDR1 is MNHEY and CDR2 SVGAGI. The CDR3 coding sequence is TGTGCCAGCAAGCCTAGGGGGGCCCCGGAGTACTTC. It yields the protein CASKPRGAPEYF.

The chain couples TRBV7-2 to TRBJ2-5, with D perhaps matching TRBD2 (6 bases). The CDR3 covers 17 residues. The germline V gene encodes CDR1 SGHTA and CDR2 FQGNSA. The V and J ends lost 1 base and 2 bases respectively, with 17 bases between them. This CDR3 reads CASSLVVGAGPQETQYF. DNA of the CDR3: TGTGCCAGCAGCTTAGTCGTTGGGGCGGGACCGCAAGAGACCCAGTACTTC.

There are a few counts of this clone. J is TRBJ2-5 and V is TRBV10-3, with D possibly being TRBD1 or TRBD2 (5 bases each). Germline V CDR1 and CDR2: ENHRY, SYGVKD. V lost 4 bases, J lost 1 base, and 16 bases lay in between. This CDR3 is built from 16 residues. Here the CDR3 DNA reads TGTGCCATCAGTGGGGCTGAGGTGGGGGTCCAAGAGACCCAGTACTTC. This encodes CAISGAEVGVQETQYF.

The V gene is TRBV18, the J gene TRBJ2-7; the D gene is possibly TRBD1 (6 bases). The CDR3 has 14 residues. The V end lost 2 bases, the J end lost 5 bases, and 13 bases lay between the germline ends. Germline lookup yields CDR1 KGHSH and CDR2 LQKENI. CDR3 DNA sequence: TGTGCCAGCTCACCATGGACAGCGGACCACGAGCAGTACTTC. This gives the protein CASSPWTADHEQYF.

The chain uses TRBV7-3 and TRBJ2-3, with D possibly being TRBD1 (6 bases). The V end lost 1 base, the J end lost 4 bases, and 12 bases lay between the germline ends. Germline-derived CDR1 and CDR2 are SGHTA and FQGTGA. The CDR3 loop spans 15 amino acids. The CDR3 is CASSLRGQSSDTQYF. In DNA form, the CDR3 reads TGTGCCAGCAGCTTAAGGGGGCAGAGTTCAGATACGCAGTATTTT.

The chain recombines TRBV7-2 with TRBJ1-5, with a weak D call TRBD1 (5 bases). Germline V gene sequence: CDR1 SGHTA, CDR2 FQGNSA. CDR3 length equals 14 residues. The V end was cut by 3 bases, the J end by 6 bases, with 12 bases between. The CDR3 nucleotides read TGTGCCAGCAGCTTGGGGCTGGGAGGTCAGCCCCAGCATTTT. It yields the protein CASSLGLGGQPQHF.

This clone showed up just a few times. This chain connects TRBV5-6 to TRBJ2-1; 8 bases line up with TRBD1. The CDR3 covers 14 residues. J was trimmed by 8 bases and V by 1 base; bases with no gene match: 5. Per germline, CDR1 SGHDT and CDR2 YYEEEE. CDR3 residues: CASSLRTGLYEQFF. CDR3 bases: TGTGCCAGCAGCTTGCGGACAGGGCTCTATGAGCAGTTCTTC.

The chain couples TRBV9 to TRBJ2-7; D is undetermined. CDR3 size: 12 residues. The germline CDR1 and CDR2 sequences are SGDLS and YYNGEE. The ends were cut back, 4 bases at V and 6 bases at J, with 11 bases in the middle. DNA for the CDR3: TGTGCCAGCAGCCCCGGCGACGCCGAGCAGTACTTC. Amino acids: CASSPGDAEQYF.

The gene calls are TRBV29-1 and TRBJ1-6; D is possibly TRBD1 (5 bases). Per the germline V gene, CDR1 is SQVTM and CDR2 is ANQGSEA. V was cut by 4 bases and J by 9 bases, with 13 bases left in between. The CDR3 has 13 amino acids. This chain's CDR3 is CSVAGSLGSPLHF. The DNA for the CDR3 is TGCAGCGTTGCAGGGTCGTTGGGTTCACCCCTCCACTTT.

V is TRBV28 and J is TRBJ2-1, with a possible D match to TRBD1 (6 bases). Germline V gene data show CDR1 as MDHEN and CDR2 as SYDVKM. V was trimmed by 7 bases and J by 4 bases, leaving 20 bases between them. The CDR3 is 16 residues long. In DNA form, the CDR3 reads TGTGCCAGCACCGGTTGGGGGACATCAGGATACAATGAGCAGTTCTTC. Translated, it gives CASTGWGTSGYNEQFF. The whole variable domain, filled in from reference TRBV28 and TRBJ2-1, reads DVKVTQSSRYLVKRTGEKVFLECVQDMDHENMFWYRQDPGLGLRLIYFSYDVKMKEKGDIPEGYSVSREKKERFSLILESASTNQTSMYLCASTGWGTSGYNEQFFGPGTRLTVL.

This clone was detected a few times. V gene TRBV7-2 combines with J gene TRBJ2-7; D perhaps matches TRBD2 (5 bases). This CDR3 has 15 amino acids. Germline CDR1 and CDR2: SGHTA and FQGNSA. Trimming stripped 0 bases from V and 0 bases from J, with 9 bases between. CDR3 coding DNA: TGTGCCAGCAGCTTAGCGAGTAGCGTCTCCTACGAGCAGTACTTC. It encodes CASSLASSVSYEQYF. Full variable domain (rest looked up from reference TRBV7-2 and TRBJ2-7): GAGVSQSPSNKVTEKGKDVELRCDPISGHTALYWYRQSLGQGLEFLIYFQGNSAPDKSGLPSDRFSAERTGGSVSTLTIQRTQQEDSAVYLCASSLASSVSYEQYFGPGTRLTVT.

The rearrangement joins TRBV11-2 to TRBJ2-7; TRBD1 might be the D (5 bases). CDR3 length equals 15 residues. Germline V gene data show CDR1 as SGHAT and CDR2 as FQNNGV. The V and J ends lost 4 bases and 2 bases respectively, with 15 bases between them. CDR3 protein: CASSSIDRVPYEQYF. CDR3 coding DNA: TGTGCCAGCAGCTCTATTGACAGAGTCCCCTACGAGCAGTACTTC.

Only a few counts were recorded for this clone. The rearrangement links TRBV2 to TRBJ2-7, with 7 positions matching TRBD1. This CDR3 region has 12 residues. CDR1 is SNHLY, CDR2 FYNNEI, per germline. With V trimmed by 6 bases and J by 2 bases, 1 base remained unmatched. The CDR3 is CASSQGAYEQYF. The CDR3 DNA sequence: TGTGCCAGCAGCCAGGGGGCCTACGAGCAGTACTTC.

The chain carries TRBV29-1 and TRBJ2-1; 9 positions match TRBD2. Germline V gene lookup returns CDR1 SQVTM and CDR2 ANQGSEA. The CDR3 runs 13 residues. V dropped 3 bases and J dropped 9; count of bases not matched to a gene: 6. The CDR3, as DNA: TGCAGCGTTGACAGCGGGGGGTGGGTTGAGCAGTTCTTC. Its translation is CSVDSGGWVEQFF.

The chain uses TRBV19 and TRBJ2-2; D assignment may be TRBD1 or TRBD2 (6 bases each). The CDR3 contains 14 residues. Germline lookup yields CDR1 LNHDA and CDR2 SQIVND (reference sequence). Between the trimmed V and J ends, which lost 8 bases and 4 bases, there was a span of 14 bases. CDR3 residues: CASSGGSSTGELFF. CDR3 bases: TGTGCCAGTTCCGGGGGCTCATCCACCGGGGAGCTGTTTTTT.

This chain links TRBV9 with TRBJ2-6; D tentatively reads TRBD1 or TRBD2 (5 bases each). Trimming took off 4 bases at V and 7 bases at J, with 15 bases between the two ends. This CDR3 is built from 15 residues. Germline assignment: CDR1 SGDLS and CDR2 YYNGEE. CDR3 amino acids: CASSQRGVGANVLTF. CDR3 in DNA: TGTGCCAGCAGCCAGAGAGGGGTTGGAGCCAACGTCCTGACTTTC. Full variable domain (rest looked up from reference TRBV9 and TRBJ2-6): DSGVTQTPKHLITATGQRVTLRCSPRSGDLSVYWYQQSLDQGLQFLIQYYNGEERAKGNILERFSAQQFPDLHSELNLSSLELGDSALYFCASSQRGVGANVLTFGAGSRLTVL.

The sample holds a few counts of this clone. The V gene is TRBV27, the J gene TRBJ2-3; D might be TRBD2 (6 bases). The germline V gene encodes CDR1 MNHEY and CDR2 SMNVEV (reference sequence). This CDR3 is built from 15 residues. Trimming took 6 bases from V and 3 from J, leaving 16 bases between them. The CDR3 nucleotides are TGTGCCAGCAGCCGGAGGACCGGGACTACAGATACGCAGTATTTT. Its translation: CASSRRTGTTDTQYF.